The clone carrying this T cell receptor beta chain was seen only once. The target antigen is unknown. These data originate in a study of OX40 agonist ivuxolimab in advanced cancers. Study-wide background: Patient treatment consisted of intravenous ivuxolimab administration every 2 weeks at 0.01 to 10 mg/kg. Study results and limitations: Blood T cells, both CD4+ and CD8+, expanded clonally by week 6 at 0.1 to 3.0 mg/kg. Low normalized T-cell clonal expansion was additionally recorded for some nonresponders.

Generated by immunoSEQ multiplex PCR, the TCRdb table keeps only in-frame clones and is missing some. The table has around 15,000 clones, roughly 92% seen once. The specimen was CD4+ or CD8+ T cells sorted from blood, collected in a trial of the OX40 agonist ivuxolimab. This receptor was taken from an adult with an advanced solid tumor such as melanoma, head and neck, liver or kidney cancer.

The CDR3 is CASSRGQLAGAYNEQFF. The CDR3 DNA reads as TGCGCCAGCAGCCGGGGTCAACTAGCGGGGGCCTACAATGAGCAGTTCTTC. V is TRBV4-1 and J is TRBJ2-1, with 11 bases identical to TRBD2. V trimming: 4 bases; J trimming: 2 bases; junction bases outside the gene matches: 7. The CDR3 runs to 17 residues. Germline V CDR1 and CDR2: MGHRA, YSYEKL.